Shown below are 27 T cell receptor beta chains from a single sample sequenced in a study of lymphopenia after photon versus proton radiotherapy. Produced via immunoSEQ multiplex PCR; TCRdb's table is partial and in-frame only. The data contain approximately 8,000 clones, almost 90% of them singletons. The sample here was peripheral blood, taken from a patient treated with photon-based radiotherapy. Receptors were obtained from an elderly man with cholangiocarcinoma.

The sample holds one count of this clone. The gene calls are TRBV28 and TRBJ1-1; weak D call: TRBD1 (5 bases). The CDR3 has 12 residues. Per the germline V gene, CDR1 is MDHEN and CDR2 is SYDVKM. Trimming pared 3 bases from V and 11 bases from J, leaving 13 bases between. CDR3 in amino acids: CASSFNQGSAFF. CDR3 bases: TGTGCCAGCAGTTTCAATCAGGGTTCCGCTTTCTTT.

This chain connects TRBV6-1 to TRBJ1-4; D is unresolved. Trimming stripped 5 bases from V and 3 bases from J, with 10 bases between. Germline-derived CDR1 and CDR2 are MNHNS and SASEGT. This CDR3 is 14 amino acids long. The CDR3 region has the DNA TGTGCCAGCAGTAGCAGAGAACCTAATGAAAAACTGTTTTTT. This translates into CASSSREPNEKLFF.

The rearrangement links TRBV15 to TRBJ1-4, with 9 bases identical to TRBD1. The length of the CDR3 is 15 residues. Germline V gene lookup returns CDR1 LNHNV and CDR2 YYDKDF (reference sequence). Trimming removed 5 bases from V and 5 bases from J; junction bases left unmatched: 6. CDR3 DNA: TGTGCCACCAGCTTTAGACAGGGGGGGAATGAAAAACTGTTTTTT. The encoded protein is CATSFRQGGNEKLFF.

The chain couples TRBV15 to TRBJ2-2; the D gene is possibly TRBD2 (6 bases). Trimming pared 8 bases from V and 6 bases from J, leaving 19 bases between. Germline V gene lookup returns CDR1 LNHNV and CDR2 YYDKDF (reference sequence). The CDR3 spans 15 residues. DNA for the CDR3: TGTGCCACCCGGACTATAGGAGGGATGGCCGGGGAGCTGTTTTTT. Amino acid sequence: CATRTIGGMAGELFF.

The chain joins TRBV7-9 to TRBJ2-7; a possible D gene is TRBD1 (6 bases). Germline V CDR1 and CDR2: SEHNR, FQNEAQ (reference sequence). V gave up 5 bases and J gave up 4 bases, with 15 bases separating them. The CDR3 has 14 residues. The CDR3 here is CASSNLRTAYEQYF. For the CDR3, the DNA is TGTGCCAGCAGCAACCTAAGGACAGCTTACGAGCAGTACTTC.

This clone was seen a few times. The chain combines TRBV28 with TRBJ1-5; possibly TRBD1 for D (5 bases). V lost 6 bases to trimming and J lost 2 bases, with 14 bases between them. This CDR3 is 15 amino acids long. Germline V gene sequence: CDR1 MDHEN, CDR2 SYDVKM. The CDR3: CASSLVGEGNQPQHF. CDR3 sequence (DNA): TGTGCCAGCAGCCTCGTGGGGGAAGGCAATCAGCCCCAGCATTTT.

CDR3 nucleotides: TGTGCCAGCAGCTCCCCCCCAGGGGGCACCGGGGAGCTGTTTTTT. Translation: CASSSPPGGTGELFF. The gene calls are TRBV28 and TRBJ2-2; 7 positions match TRBD1. With V trimmed by 6 bases and J by 4 bases, 8 bases remained unmatched. In germline, CDR1 is MDHEN, CDR2 SYDVKM. This CDR3 spans 15 amino acids. The complete variable domain, with remaining parts taken from reference TRBV28 and TRBJ2-2, reads DVKVTQSSRYLVKRTGEKVFLECVQDMDHENMFWYRQDPGLGLRLIYFSYDVKMKEKGDIPEGYSVSREKKERFSLILESASTNQTSMYLCASSSPPGGTGELFFGEGSRLTVL.

This rearrangement joins TRBV9 to TRBJ2-7, with D perhaps given as TRBD1 or TRBD2 (5 bases each). CDR1 SGDLS and CDR2 YYNGEE come from the germline V gene. This CDR3 spans 15 amino acids. Trimming took 0 bases from V and 3 from J, leaving 13 bases between them. CDR3 protein: CASSVAQGPFYEQYF. The DNA for the CDR3 is TGTGCCAGCAGCGTAGCTCAGGGACCCTTCTACGAGCAGTACTTC.

Concerning this clone: The sample has other DNA sequences that encode this CDR3 too. The chain uses TRBV5-1 and TRBJ2-3; 13 bases line up with TRBD2. This CDR3 has 15 residues. The germline CDR1 and CDR2 sequences are SGHRS and YFSETQ. The V gene end was trimmed by 2 bases and the J gene end by 5 bases; junction bases not matched to a gene: 2. The CDR3 sequence is CASSFRLAGGDTQYF. The CDR3, as DNA: TGCGCCAGCAGCTTCCGACTAGCGGGGGGAGATACGCAGTATTTT.

This clone appeared a single time. The chain has TRBV18 and TRBJ1-2; D ambiguous. The V end lost 3 bases, the J end lost 0 bases, and 11 bases lay between the germline ends. The CDR3 sequence is 15 residues long. Germline V gene lookup returns CDR1 KGHSH and CDR2 LQKENI. This CDR3 reads CASSPSTESNYGYTF. CDR3 bases: TGTGCCAGCTCACCGTCGACCGAATCTAACTATGGCTACACCTTC.

CDR3 in DNA: TGTGCCAGCAGCTTACAGGATACCGGGTATTACACCTTC. Encoded protein: CASSLQDTGYYTF. The chain joins TRBV7-6 to TRBJ1-2; the D is unclear. The length of the CDR3 is 13 residues. V was pared by 2 bases and J by 11 bases, with 15 bases between. Germline CDR1 is SGHVS and CDR2 is FNYEAQ. Supplemented by reference TRBV7-6 and TRBJ1-2, the full variable domain reads GAGVSQSPRYKVTKRGQDVALRCDPISGHVSLYWYRQALGQGPEFLTYFNYEAQQDKSGLPNDRFSAERPEGSISTLTIQRTEQRDSAMYRCASSLQDTGYYTFGSGTRLTVV.

This clone showed up just once. The chain recombines TRBV18 with TRBJ1-5; the D is unclear. This CDR3 region has 12 residues. Trimming left V 3 bases short and J 7 bases short, with 7 bases between. Germline V gene lookup returns CDR1 KGHSH and CDR2 LQKENI. The CDR3 region has the DNA TGTGCCAGCTCACCGTCCGGACAGCCCCAGCATTTT. Its translation: CASSPSGQPQHF. The full variable domain, completed using reference TRBV18 and TRBJ1-5, is NAGVMQNPRHLVRRRGQEARLRCSPMKGHSHVYWYRQLPEEGLKFMVYLQKENIIDESGMPKERFSAEFPKEGPSILRIQQVVRGDSAAYFCASSPSGQPQHFGDGTRLSIL.

The rearrangement links TRBV7-3 to TRBJ1-1; D remains unclear. CDR1 and CDR2 (germline): SGHTA, FQGTGA. CDR3 length equals 13 residues. The V end lost 5 bases, the J end lost 4 bases, and 11 bases lay between the germline ends. The CDR3 region is CASSPIPGTEAFF. The CDR3 DNA reads TGTGCCAGCAGCCCCATCCCCGGCACTGAAGCTTTCTTT.

This rearrangement joins TRBV19 to TRBJ1-2; 7 nucleotides agree with TRBD1. This CDR3 has 14 residues. Looked up from germline, CDR1 is LNHDA and CDR2 is SQIVND (reference sequence). Trimming at V came to 3 bases and at J to 8 bases, leaving 9 bases not matched to a gene. The CDR3, as DNA: TGTGCCAGTAGTATCGGACAGGCTCGGGGGGGCTACACCTTC. This gives the protein CASSIGQARGGYTF. Together with reference TRBV19 and TRBJ1-2, the CDR3 gives the full variable domain: DGGITQSPKYLFRKEGQNVTLSCEQNLNHDAMYWYRQDPGQGLRLIYYSQIVNDFQKGDIAEGYSVSREKKESFPLTVTSAQKNPTAFYLCASSIGQARGGYTFGSGTRLTVV.

The V and J genes are TRBV6-5 and TRBJ1-6; D unresolved. V gave up 5 bases and J gave up 14 bases, with 16 bases separating them. The CDR3 loop spans 13 amino acids. Germline V gene sequence: CDR1 MNHEY, CDR2 SVGAGI. Here the CDR3 reads CASSTNSPLALHF. For the CDR3, the DNA is TGTGCCAGCAGTACTAATTCACCCCTCGCCCTCCACTTT.

The count of this clone is one. The rearrangement joins TRBV30 to TRBJ2-7, with 9 bases fitting TRBD1. The ends lost 2 bases at V and 4 bases at J; junction bases unmatched: 3. CDR3 length: 13 residues. Germline V gene sequence: CDR1 GTSNPN, CDR2 SVGIG (reference sequence). The CDR3 region is CAWSKDRGYEQYF. The CDR3, as DNA: TGTGCCTGGAGTAAGGACAGGGGTTACGAGCAGTACTTC. Full variable domain (remainder filled in from reference TRBV30 and TRBJ2-7): SQTIHQWPATLVQPVGSPLSLECTVEGTSNPNLYWYRQAAGRGLQLLFYSVGIGQISSEVPQNLSASRPQDRQFILSSKKLLLSDSGFYLCAWSKDRGYEQYFGPGTRLTVT.

The V call is TRBV11-2, the J call TRBJ2-5; 8 bases agree with TRBD2. V lost 3 bases to trimming and J lost 7 bases; unmatched junction nucleotides: 7. In germline, CDR1 is SGHAT, CDR2 FQNNGV. This CDR3 spans 14 amino acids. In DNA form, the CDR3 reads TGTGCCAGCAGCTTGGGGACTAGTAGTCCGACCCAGTACTTC. It encodes CASSLGTSSPTQYF.

The chain couples TRBV5-1 to TRBJ2-2; 13 nucleotides agree with TRBD2. The germline V gene encodes CDR1 SGHRS and CDR2 YFSETQ. V lost 3 bases and J lost 2; bases outside the gene matches: 7. This CDR3 is 18 amino acids long. CDR3 bases: TGCGCCAGCAGCTCTGGACTAGCGGGGGCCGTTAACACCGGGGAGCTGTTTTTT. It translates to CASSSGLAGAVNTGELFF.

The chain has TRBV28 and TRBJ1-2; TRBD1 might be the D (6 bases). V lost 3 bases, J lost 5 bases, and 7 bases lay in between. CDR1 and CDR2 (germline): MDHEN, SYDVKM. The CDR3 spans 12 residues. The CDR3 is CASSLGQYGYTF. For the CDR3, the DNA is TGTGCCAGCAGTTTGGGACAATATGGCTACACCTTC.

The J gene is TRBJ1-1, the V gene TRBV29-1, with 9 positions matching TRBD1. Trimming at V came to 5 bases and at J to 5 bases, leaving 12 bases not matched to a gene. CDR1 is SQVTM, CDR2 ANQGSEA, per germline. This CDR3 is 15 amino acids long. CDR3 in DNA: TGCAGCGTTTCCATGACAGGGGGTATGTTGACTGAAGCTTTCTTT. This translates into CSVSMTGGMLTEAFF.

This sequence joins TRBV5-5 and TRBJ1-1; weak D call: TRBD1 (5 bases). V was pared by 4 bases and J by 1 base, with 14 bases between. This CDR3 comprises 15 residues. CDR1 is SGHKS and CDR2 is YYEKEE in the germline V gene (reference sequence). This chain's CDR3 is CASSPPRGWNTEAFF. DNA of the CDR3: TGTGCCAGCAGCCCCCCGCGGGGCTGGAACACTGAAGCTTTCTTT.

The J gene is TRBJ1-5, the V gene TRBV6-1, with TRBD1 matching 8 bases. CDR1 and CDR2 from the germline V gene are MNHNS and SASEGT. CDR3 length: 19 residues. Trimming removed 0 bases from V and 0 bases from J; junction bases left unmatched: 10. The CDR3 sequence: CASSEASRTGRFSNQPQHF. The CDR3 coding sequence is TGTGCCAGCAGTGAAGCGTCTCGGACAGGGAGATTTAGCAATCAGCCCCAGCATTTT.

The rearrangement joins TRBV6-5 to TRBJ1-5, with D uncertain. Germline assignment: CDR1 MNHEY and CDR2 SVGAGI. The V end lost 4 bases, the J end lost 7 bases, and 17 bases lay between the germline ends. This CDR3 spans 15 amino acids. The CDR3 DNA is TGTGCCAGCAGTTCCGACCCTCGGGCGCGACAGCCCCAGCATTTT. Its translation is CASSSDPRARQPQHF.

This clone was counted only a few times. This chain links TRBV4-2 with TRBJ2-5, with TRBD2 identical over 13 bases. Unmatched junction bases numbered 10, after V lost 1 base and J lost 5 bases. This CDR3 comprises 18 residues. Germline values: CDR1 LGHNA, CDR2 YNFKEQ. Here the CDR3 reads CASSQAHLTSGGTETQYF. The DNA of the CDR3 is TGTGCCAGCAGCCAAGCTCATCTGACTAGCGGGGGGACGGAGACCCAGTACTTC.

The V gene is TRBV12-1, the J gene TRBJ1-1. TRBV12-1 is given as a pseudogene. This CDR3 contains 11 residues. The CDR3 spells CASSVAGRAFF. CDR3 DNA sequence: TGTGCCAGCAGCGTAGCGGGTAGGGCTTTCTTT.

This clone counts as hyperexpanded. The chain recombines TRBV2 with TRBJ2-7, with TRBD1 matching over 7 bases. The length of the CDR3 is 12 residues. Germline CDR1 and CDR2: SNHLY and FYNNEI. The V gene end was trimmed by 10 bases and the J gene end by 6 bases; junction bases not matched to a gene: 9. This chain's CDR3 is CATRQGPFEQYF. The CDR3 region has the DNA TGTGCCACCCGACAGGGTCCCTTCGAGCAGTACTTC. Based on the CDR3 plus reference TRBV2 and TRBJ2-7, the full variable domain is EPEVTQTPSHQVTQMGQEVILRCVPISNHLYFYWYRQILGQKVEFLVSFYNNEISEKSEIFDDQFSVERPDGSNFTLKIRSTKLEDSAMYFCATRQGPFEQYFGPGTRLTVT.

The chain carries TRBV6-5 and TRBJ2-7; D not resolved. Germline V lookup: CDR1 MNHEY, CDR2 SVGAGI. V lost 6 bases and J lost 3, with 18 bases in between. The CDR3 loop spans 15 amino acids. CDR3 protein: CASSQTNPVLYEQYF. CDR3 sequence (DNA): TGTGCCAGCAGCCAGACAAACCCTGTCCTCTACGAGCAGTACTTC.